This is a list of T cell receptor beta chains from one sample in a study of cytomegalovirus exposure and HLA in healthy donors. The method was immunoSEQ multiplex PCR; TCRdb's version includes in-frame clones alone and lacks a portion of them. This sample has around 190,000 clones, with 79% found just once. The specimen was PBMCs. The receptors originated from a woman aged 25 to 39 in good health and CMV-seropositive. The conserved cysteine and the conserved F or W are not part of the CDR3 here. Each record gives: V gene, CDR3 length, CDR3 protein.

TRBV16,15,ASSQARGAGANNEQF
TRBV4-1,13,ASSLRTSGRSEQF
TRBV6-1,13,ASSPWTGDNQPQH
TRBV30,12,ASRGEDGNQPQH
TRBV21-1,13,ASSRGMEISYEQY
TRBV2,13,ASSDGGGGYNEQF
TRBV10-1,12,ASTGSGGATEAF
TRBV9,13,ASSVASGFLYEQY
TRBV4-1,14,ASSQALSANTGELF
TRBV27,12,ASRLTGLADEQF
TRBV5-1,14,ASSPQLGTGILEQY
TRBV6-5,11,ASSWKGADTQY
TRBV4-1,14,ASSPGGGGGGNTIY
TRBV5-6,11,ASFDWTGGEAF
TRBV5-4,11,ASSLADQETQY
TRBV11-3,14,ASLEASGKRIHEQF
TRBV10-1,9,ASSVGGEAF
TRBV6-5,13,ASSYSKALPDTQY
TRBV9,13,ASSVGTGGVYEQY
TRBV7-9,12,ASSSITGGHGYT
TRBV2,14,ASSGGSGVFTGELF
TRBV9,11,ASSVANRGEQY
TRBV4-1,11,ASSPRLAGELF
TRBV11-2,12,ASSLESVRQPQH
TRBV27,11,ASSFQSNQPQH
TRBV27,12,ASSEGAGLYGYT
TRBV9,12,ASSVVGEYNEQF
TRBV2,13,ASRELAGAVETQY
TRBV5-1,10,ASSFDRAEQY
TRBV30,10,AWSPSTGTQY
TRBV6-5,11,ASSAGTGDEQY
TRBV4-3,13,ASSQEATYFYEQY
TRBV7-2,14,ASSLVGGAGGNTIY
TRBV6-1,12,ASSGLDRGAEAF
TRBV13,14,ASSFRGPWLNTEAF
TRBV5-1,14,ASSLEGGRDTGELF
TRBV23-1,14,ASTQPWGGPNYGYT
TRBV7-2,15,ASSPRTGTQNYYGYT
TRBV5-4,13,ASSLAGSVGSPLH
TRBV6-1,13,ASSRRSHSGNTIY
TRBV14,9,ASSTNEKLF
TRBV2,13,ASRKDRGGNTEAF
TRBV12-5,12,ASGLTTGRETQY
TRBV14,13,ASSQAPGAYSPLH
TRBV5-6,11,ASSLRSTLPLH
TRBV7-6,12,ASSLDRVGEKLF
TRBV11-3,13,ASSLGSGGGHEQY
TRBV7-2,15,ASSSRSRGELNTEAF
TRBV11-3,15,ASSPSTSGWEGDEQF
TRBV5-5,13,ASSFYPGDEETQY
TRBV29-1,12,SVDLQGTNYGYT
TRBV10-3,12,AISESDRIDEQY
TRBV2,13,ASSEKVGGLSEQY
TRBV6-6,12,ATYAPGWRDTQY
TRBV4-1,12,ASSQESQGTEAF
TRBV5-6,11,ASSLQGRHGYT
TRBV4-1,11,ASSEDPGRGYT